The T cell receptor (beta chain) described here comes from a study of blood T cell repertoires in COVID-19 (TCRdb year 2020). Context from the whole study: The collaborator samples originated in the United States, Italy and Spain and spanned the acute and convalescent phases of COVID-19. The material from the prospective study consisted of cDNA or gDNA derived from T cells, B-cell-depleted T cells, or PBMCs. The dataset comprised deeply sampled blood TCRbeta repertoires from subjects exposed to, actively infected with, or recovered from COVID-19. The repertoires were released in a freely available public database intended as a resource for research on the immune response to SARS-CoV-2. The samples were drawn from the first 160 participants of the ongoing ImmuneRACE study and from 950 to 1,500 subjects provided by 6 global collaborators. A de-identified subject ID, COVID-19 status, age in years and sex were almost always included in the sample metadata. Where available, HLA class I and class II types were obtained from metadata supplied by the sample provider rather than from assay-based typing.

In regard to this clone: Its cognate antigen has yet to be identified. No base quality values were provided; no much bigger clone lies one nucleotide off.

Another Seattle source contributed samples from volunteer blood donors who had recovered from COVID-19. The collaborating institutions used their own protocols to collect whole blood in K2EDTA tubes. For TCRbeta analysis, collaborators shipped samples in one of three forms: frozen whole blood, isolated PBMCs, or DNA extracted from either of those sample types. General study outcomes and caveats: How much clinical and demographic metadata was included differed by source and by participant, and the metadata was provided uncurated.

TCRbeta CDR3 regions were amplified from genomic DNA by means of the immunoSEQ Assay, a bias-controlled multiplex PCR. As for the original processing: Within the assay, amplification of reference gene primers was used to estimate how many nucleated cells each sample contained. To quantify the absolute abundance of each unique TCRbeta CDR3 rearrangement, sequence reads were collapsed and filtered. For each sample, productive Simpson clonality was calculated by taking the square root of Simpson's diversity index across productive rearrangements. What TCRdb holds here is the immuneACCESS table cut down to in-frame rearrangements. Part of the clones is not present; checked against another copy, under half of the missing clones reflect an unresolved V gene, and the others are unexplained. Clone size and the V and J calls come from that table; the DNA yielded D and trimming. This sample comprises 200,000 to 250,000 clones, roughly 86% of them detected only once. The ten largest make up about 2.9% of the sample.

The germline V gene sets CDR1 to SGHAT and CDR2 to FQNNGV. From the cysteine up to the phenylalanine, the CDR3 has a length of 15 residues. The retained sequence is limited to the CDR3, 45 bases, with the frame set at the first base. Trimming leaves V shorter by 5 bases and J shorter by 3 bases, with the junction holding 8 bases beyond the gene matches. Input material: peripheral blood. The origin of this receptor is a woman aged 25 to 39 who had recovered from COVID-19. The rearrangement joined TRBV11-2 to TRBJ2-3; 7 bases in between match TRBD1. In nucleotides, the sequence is TGTGCCAGCAGCCCTCCCGGGACAGTAACAGATACGCAGTATTTT. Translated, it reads CASSPPGTVTDTQYF.